The T cell receptor beta chain under discussion was sequenced for a study of T cell responses to AZD1222 COVID-19 vaccine. This CDR3 region has 15 residues. V was cut by 0 bases and J by 2 bases, with 10 bases left in between. Germline V lookup: CDR1 SGHRS, CDR2 YFSETQ. The table lists this clone with a count of one. Assay: immunoSEQ multiplex PCR; the TCRdb copy retains only in-frame clones and omits some. The table lists 100,000 to 140,000 clones, roughly 90% of them singletons. J is TRBJ2-3 and V is TRBV5-1; D unclear. This sample comprised peripheral blood, obtained on day 0 of AZD1222 vaccination. The sequence was obtained from an adult in good health. CDR3 DNA sequence: TGCGCCAGCAGCTTGGCGGTGTTTGACACAGATACGCAGTATTTT. This translates into CASSLAVFDTDTQYF.